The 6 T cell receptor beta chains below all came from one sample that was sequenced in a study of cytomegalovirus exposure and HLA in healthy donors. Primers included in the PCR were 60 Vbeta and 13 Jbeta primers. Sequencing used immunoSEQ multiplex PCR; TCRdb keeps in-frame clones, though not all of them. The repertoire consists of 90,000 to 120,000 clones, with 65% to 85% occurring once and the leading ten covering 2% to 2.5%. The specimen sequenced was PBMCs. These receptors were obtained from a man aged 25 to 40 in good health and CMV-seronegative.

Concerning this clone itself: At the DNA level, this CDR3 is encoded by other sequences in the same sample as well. CDR3 sequence reads: CASSLSKGGPYEQYF. The CDR3 coding sequence is TGTGCCAGCAGTTTATCGAAGGGGGGGCCGTACGAGCAGTACTTC. The V gene is TRBV27, the J gene TRBJ2-7, with D possibly TRBD2 on 7 matching bases. The CDR3 consists of 15 residues. V shed 0 bases and J shed 4 bases, with 13 bases lying between them. Germline V lookup: CDR1 MNHEY, CDR2 SMNVEV (reference sequence).

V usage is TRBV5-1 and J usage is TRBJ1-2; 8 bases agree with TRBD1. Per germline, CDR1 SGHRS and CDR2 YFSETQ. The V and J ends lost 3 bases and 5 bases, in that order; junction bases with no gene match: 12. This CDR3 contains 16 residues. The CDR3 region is CASSYGTGSSSYGYTF. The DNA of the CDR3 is TGCGCCAGCAGCTACGGGACAGGAAGCTCCTCATATGGCTACACCTTC.

In DNA form, the CDR3 reads TGCGCCAGCAGCCAAGTCGGTATGTTGAACACTGAAGCTTTCTTT. Translating gives CASSQVGMLNTEAFF. The J gene is TRBJ1-1, the V gene TRBV4-1, with D unresolved. The ends were cut back, 1 base at V and 0 bases at J, with 9 bases in the middle. Germline V gives CDR1 MGHRA, CDR2 YSYEKL. The CDR3 spans 15 residues.

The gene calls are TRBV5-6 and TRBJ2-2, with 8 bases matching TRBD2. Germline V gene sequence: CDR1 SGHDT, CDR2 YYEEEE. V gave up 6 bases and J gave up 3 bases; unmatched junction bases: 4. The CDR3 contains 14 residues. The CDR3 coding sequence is TGTGCCAGCACCACGGGGGGGTACACCGGGGAGCTGTTTTTT. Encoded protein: CASTTGGYTGELFF.

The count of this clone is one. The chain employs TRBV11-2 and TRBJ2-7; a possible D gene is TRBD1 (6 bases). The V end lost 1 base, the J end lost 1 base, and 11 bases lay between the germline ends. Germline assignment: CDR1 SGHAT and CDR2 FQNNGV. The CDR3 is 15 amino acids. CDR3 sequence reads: CASSLGGTISYEQYF. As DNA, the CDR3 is TGTGCCAGCAGCTTAGGGGGGACAATTTCCTACGAGCAGTACTTC.

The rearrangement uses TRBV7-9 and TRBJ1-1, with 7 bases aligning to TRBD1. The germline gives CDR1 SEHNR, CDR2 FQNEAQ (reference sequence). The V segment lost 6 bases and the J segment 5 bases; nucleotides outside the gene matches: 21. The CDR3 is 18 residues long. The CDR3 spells CASRRKPGQNNVGTEAFF. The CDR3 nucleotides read TGTGCCAGCAGGCGCAAGCCGGGACAGAACAATGTAGGTACTGAAGCTTTCTTT.